Shown below are 24 T cell receptor delta chains from a single sample sequenced in a study of γδ T cells in repeated Plasmodium falciparum infection. TCRdb re-processed the multiplex PCR reads via CATT. The data hold under 65,000 delta-chain clones, with around 1.7% observed a single time. Flow sorting of PBMC yielded separate Vgamma9/Vdelta2+ and Vdelta2-negative gammadelta T cell populations for bulk repertoire analysis. Sequencing was done on a sample of gamma-delta T cells from blood. Every receptor here comes from a pool of human donors (malaria-infected and uninfected, not separated).

There are many counts of this clone. TCRdb pairs this DNA with a much larger clone's protein that differs at residue 6, likely a read error; the protein shown was translated from the DNA. The DNA of the CDR3 is TGTGCCTGTGACACCACTACTGGGACAGCACAACTCTTCTTT. It yields the protein CACDTTTGTAQLFF. The chain employs TRDV2 and TRDJ2; tentatively, D is TRDD3 (5 bases). This CDR3 has 14 amino acids. Germline CDR1 and CDR2: GEAIGNYY and EKD. Deletions cut 0 bases from V and 4 bases from J, with 8 bases between.

On this clone: The protein TCRdb lists belongs to a much larger clone and differs from this DNA's translation at residue 10, which points to a read error; the protein shown is made from the DNA. The chain is built from TRDV1 and TRDJ1, with 10 positions matching TRDD3. TCRdb offers no J gene call, so here the DNA was matched to germline to obtain one. The CDR3 loop spans 21 amino acids. J lost 2 bases, V lost 1 base, and 19 bases had no gene match. Per germline, CDR1 TSWWSYY and CDR2 QGS. CDR3 in DNA: TGTGCTCTTGGGGAACAAGTATTTAGGGAGGGGGGATACGCCGGAACCGATAAACTCATCTTT. Encoded protein: CALGEQVFREGGYAGTDKLIF.

This clone appeared many times. The protein held in TCRdb is that of a much larger clone and does not match this DNA's translation at residue 14, likely because of a read error; the protein shown is translated from the DNA. The chain joins TRDV2 to TRDJ1; 7 positions match TRDD3. TCRdb records no J gene; here it was assigned by comparing the DNA to germline. Per the germline V gene, CDR1 is GEAIGNYY and CDR2 is EKD. There are 17 residues in the CDR3. CDR3 DNA sequence: TGTGCCTGTGACTCTTCGTACTGGGGTTCGTACACCGATAGACTCATCTTT. The encoded protein is CACDSSYWGSYTDRLIF.

This clone was seen ten or more times. Distinct nucleotide sequences in the sample also encode this CDR3. The V gene is TRDV3, the J gene TRDJ1; 7 bases map to TRDD3. The germline V gene encodes CDR1 TVYSNPD and CDR2 GDNSRS (reference sequence). The CDR3 runs 19 residues. Here the CDR3 reads CAQRHPPYWGPRYTDKLIF. CDR3 DNA sequence: TGTGCTCAGCGACATCCGCCCTACTGGGGACCGAGATACACCGATAAACTCATCTTT.

This clone has ten or more counts. The amino acid sequence in TCRdb belongs to a much larger clone and departs from this DNA's translation at residue 7, likely a sequencing read error; the sequence shown is translated from the DNA. The rearrangement links TRDV2 to TRDJ1; 12 bases are a match to TRDD3. TCRdb is silent on the J gene; assignment here came from matching the DNA to germline. CDR1 and CDR2 from the germline V gene are GEAIGNYY and EKD. The CDR3 is 16 amino acids. The J segment lost 4 bases and the V segment lost 7 bases, leaving 12 bases of the junction unmatched. The CDR3 region is CAWGFSHWGILDKLIF. The CDR3 nucleotides are TGTGCCTGGGGATTCTCGCACTGGGGGATACTCGATAAACTCATCTTT.

This clone was seen more than once but under ten times. TCRdb's protein, taken from a much larger clone, differs from this DNA's translation at residue 6, likely owing to a read error; the protein displayed comes from the DNA. The rearrangement uses TRDV3 and TRDJ1; 8 positions match TRDD3. The CDR3 runs to 21 residues. Unmatched junction bases numbered 29, after V lost 5 bases and J lost 0 bases. The germline gives CDR1 TVYSNPD, CDR2 GDNSRS (reference sequence). CDR3 nucleotides: TGTGCCCTAAAAGACTCCCTACGTTTTTTTCCTGGGGGAGATTACACCGATAAACTCATCTTT. Protein: CALKDSLRFFPGGDYTDKLIF.

In this sample, this clone turned up many times. TCRdb lists the protein of a much larger clone for this DNA, which differs at residue 12, so this is likely a read error; the protein given here is translated from the DNA itself. The chain employs TRDV1 and TRDJ1; TRDD3 matches 8 bases. After removal of 2 bases from V and 3 bases from J, the junction contained 11 bases not matched to a gene. CDR1 and CDR2 (germline): TSWWSYY, QGS. This CDR3 is 17 amino acids long. The CDR3 loop is CALGERTLGDYPDKLIF. CDR3 DNA sequence: TGTGCTCTTGGGGAAAGAACTTTGGGGGATTACCCCGATAAACTCATCTTT.

This clone has at least ten counts. The sample holds other DNA sequences that translate to the same CDR3. J is TRDJ1 and V is TRDV1; D could derive from TRDD2 or TRDD3 (5 bases each). The CDR3 sequence is 18 residues long. Germline lookup yields CDR1 TSWWSYY and CDR2 QGS. Between the trimmed V and J ends, which lost 2 bases and 4 bases, there was a span of 23 bases. CDR3 residues: CALGETHFPSWDRDKLIF. The DNA for the CDR3 is TGTGCTCTTGGGGAAACCCACTTCCCATCGTGGGATCGCGATAAACTCATCTTT.

This clone was recorded a few times. For this DNA, TCRdb reports the protein of a much larger clone, which diverges at residue 10, most likely from a read error; the protein presented here is translated directly from the DNA. V usage is TRDV1 and J usage is TRDJ1; 7 nucleotides align to TRDD2. The CDR3 runs to 22 residues. CDR1 and CDR2 from the germline V gene are TSWWSYY and QGS. The J segment lost 2 bases and the V segment lost 2 bases, leaving 26 bases of the junction unmatched. CDR3 residues: CALGESSSYLSLMGPPTDKLIF. As DNA, the CDR3 is TGTGCTCTTGGGGAATCCTCTTCCTATCTATCGCTTATGGGTCCCCCTACCGATAAACTCATCTTT.

In its sample, this clone was seen many times. The protein in TCRdb stems from a much larger clone and differs at residue 3 from this DNA's translation, likely a read error; here the protein is translated from the DNA. The V call is TRDV1, the J call TRDJ1; D might be TRDD3 (6 bases). The J gene was missing in TCRdb and was found by matching the end of the DNA to germline. This CDR3 contains 16 residues. Germline lookup yields CDR1 TSWWSYY and CDR2 QGS. CDR3 residues: CAPGELGHRGSDKLIF. The DNA of the CDR3 is TGTGCTCCTGGGGAACTAGGACACCGGGGGAGCGATAAACTCATCTTT.

Remarks on this clone: This probably arose from a read error, given a far larger clone one base away. Additional DNA sequences in this sample encode the identical CDR3. The gene calls are TRDV1 and TRDJ1, with TRDD3 matching over 8 bases. The J gene is not listed in TCRdb, so it was assigned here from a DNA match to germline. The germline V gene has CDR1 TSWWSYY and CDR2 QGS. CDR3 length equals 21 residues. CDR3 region: CALGENLHSHGGIRRTDKLIF. CDR3 DNA sequence: TGTGCCCTTGGGGAAAACCTCCACTCCCATGGTGGGATACGCCGCACCGATAAACTCATCTTT.

Turning to this clone: This probably arose from a read error, given a far larger clone one base away. The sample carries other DNA sequences with the same CDR3. The genes are TRDV1 and TRDJ1, with D possibly matching TRDD2 (8 bases). The CDR3 runs 20 residues. CDR1 is TSWWSYY and CDR2 is QGS in the germline V gene. Here the CDR3 DNA reads TGTGCTCTCGGGGAACCACTTCCTACTCCGCTGGGGGGAAACACCGATAAACTCATCTTT. Residues: CALGEPLPTPLGGNTDKLIF.

A remark on this clone: TCRdb's entry gives the protein of a much larger clone, which mismatches this DNA's translation at residue 8, likely from a read error; the protein reported here is translated from the DNA. CDR3 in DNA: TGTGCTCTTGAGGAAATAGGTGAACCCATACTGGGGGATACGGGCGATAAACTCATCTTT. This encodes CALEEIGEPILGDTGDKLIF. V gene TRDV1 combines with J gene TRDJ1, with 13 positions matching TRDD3. The germline gives CDR1 TSWWSYY, CDR2 QGS. The CDR3 has 20 amino acids.

In this sample, this clone turned up many times. This DNA's translation and the protein TCRdb lists, from a much larger clone, do not match at residue 16, likely due to a read error; the protein shown is translated from the DNA. This chain uses TRDV1 with TRDJ1; weak D call: TRDD3 (6 bases). The CDR3 consists of 17 residues. Germline V lookup: CDR1 TSWWSYY, CDR2 QGS. The CDR3 coding sequence is TGTGCTCTTGGGACTCCTAGTGTGTCGGGGGAGGTCGGTAAACTCACCTTT. It translates to CALGTPSVSGEVGKLTF.

A word on this clone: The likely explanation is a read error, given a far larger clone one base away. Within the sample, other DNA sequences also encode this same CDR3. The chain has TRDV1 and TRDJ1; 8 nucleotides agree with TRDD3. CDR3 length equals 17 residues. The germline gives CDR1 TSWWSYY, CDR2 QGS. With V trimmed by 5 bases and J by 4 bases, 15 bases remained unmatched. Written as DNA, the CDR3 is TGTGCTCTTGGGAGCGCTTCCTTCTGGGGGAGGCACGATAAACTCATCTTT. This encodes CALGSASFWGRHDKLIF.

This clone was detected only a few times. TCRdb shows a much larger clone's protein in place of this DNA's translation, and the two differ at residue 12, likely through a read error; the protein shown is translated from the DNA. The V call is TRDV1, the J call TRDJ1, with D unclear. The J gene is not listed in TCRdb, so it was assigned here from a DNA match to germline. This CDR3 has 16 residues. CDR1 is TSWWSYY and CDR2 is QGS in the germline V gene. CDR3 residues: CALGTRLPFGTGKLIF. CDR3 coding DNA: TGTGCTCTTGGGACTCGACTGCCGTTTGGGACCGGTAAACTCATCTTT.

In regard to this clone: TCRdb has a much larger clone's protein, which differs at residue 15 from the translation of this DNA, likely because of a read error; what is shown is the protein translated from the DNA. V usage is TRDV1 and J usage is TRDJ1; the match to TRDD2 covers 8 bases. Trimming cost V 3 bases and J 9 bases; bases outside gene matches: 39. The CDR3 length is 24 residues. In germline, CDR1 is TSWWSYY, CDR2 QGS. In nucleotides, the CDR3 is TGTGCTCTTGGGGATACTTCCTACTTTAGGGGATGGGACTGGGAGATACGCGGATTCCGGGAACTCATCTTT. The encoded protein is CALGDTSYFRGWDWEIRGFRELIF.

With regard to this clone: For this DNA, TCRdb reports the protein of a much larger clone, which diverges at residue 10, most likely from a read error; the protein presented here is translated directly from the DNA. This sequence joins TRDV1 and TRDJ1; 8 bases fit TRDD3. J lost 0 bases, V lost 4 bases, and 16 bases had no gene match. In germline, CDR1 is TSWWSYY, CDR2 QGS. The CDR3 consists of 19 residues. The chain's CDR3 is CALGGKLGGCDMYTDKLIF. The CDR3 DNA reads TGTGCTCTTGGGGGCAAACTTGGGGGATGCGATATGTACACCGATAAACTCATCTTT.

There are many counts of this clone. This same CDR3 is encoded by further DNA sequences in the sample. V and J are TRDV1 and TRDJ2, with TRDD3 matching 11 bases. The CDR3 is 22 residues long. Germline CDR1 reads TSWWSYY; CDR2 reads QGS. With V trimmed by 3 bases and J by 2 bases, 20 bases remained unmatched. This chain's CDR3 is CALGDPRYWGIRRLGLTAQLFF. The CDR3 DNA reads as TGTGCTCTTGGGGACCCTCGCTACTGGGGGATAAGAAGGTTAGGGTTGACAGCACAACTCTTCTTT.

This clone was recorded at least ten times. This CDR3 is also generated by other DNA sequences in the sample. J is TRDJ1 and V is TRDV1; TRDD3 aligns across 13 bases. V lost 0 bases, J lost 3 bases, and 25 bases stayed unmatched. The CDR3 length is 24 residues. The V gene's germline CDR1 is TSWWSYY and CDR2 QGS. The CDR3 is CALGELLPGEELELGDTGSDKLIF. DNA of the CDR3: TGTGCTCTTGGGGAACTCCTACCGGGCGAGGAGCTCGAACTGGGGGATACGGGATCCGATAAACTCATCTTT.

Many counts were recorded for this clone. Translating this DNA gives a protein that differs at residue 3 from the TCRdb one, which belongs to a much larger clone; a read error is likely, and the protein shown is this translation. J is TRDJ1 and V is TRDV1, with TRDD3 as a possible D gene (6 bases). TCRdb does not report a J gene; here it was assigned by matching the DNA to germline references. CDR1 and CDR2 (germline): TSWWSYY, QGS. CDR3 length: 14 amino acids. This CDR3 is CAPGDGTRSDKLIF. The CDR3 bases are TGTGCTCCTGGGGATGGGACTAGGTCCGATAAACTCATCTTT.

This clone has just a few counts. With a far larger clone one base away, a read error is the likely cause. Other DNA sequences of this sample code for an identical CDR3. V usage is TRDV1 and J usage is TRDJ1; 12 bases are a match to TRDD3. The germline gives CDR1 TSWWSYY, CDR2 QGS. This CDR3 has 23 residues. V was pared by 2 bases and J by 11 bases, with 33 bases of the junction left unmatched. CDR3 region: CALGERGPTGPWGIRGYTDKLIF. The CDR3, as DNA: TGTGCTCTTGGGGAAAGAGGACCTACAGGACCCTGGGGGATACGCGGGTACACCGACAAGCTCATCTTT.

This clone has just a few counts. The protein recorded in TCRdb matches a much larger clone and deviates from this DNA's translation at residue 5, suggesting a read error; the protein here is obtained by translating the DNA. The J gene is TRDJ1, the V gene TRDV1, with a possible D match to TRDD3 (6 bases). V lost 4 bases and J 0 bases, leaving 24 bases between the germline ends. This CDR3 region has 19 residues. Germline V gives CDR1 TSWWSYY, CDR2 QGS. This chain's CDR3 is CALGGHPYLGMVYTDKLIF. CDR3 sequence (DNA): TGTGCTCTTGGGGGACACCCCTACTTGGGGATGGTTTACACCGATAAACTCATCTTT.

This clone came up many times. Other nucleotide sequences in the sample specify the same CDR3. The genes are TRDV1 and TRDJ1, with unresolved D. Trimming took off 3 bases at V and 6 bases at J, with 8 bases between the two ends. This CDR3 is built from 12 residues. Germline V gives CDR1 TSWWSYY, CDR2 QGS. CDR3 nucleotides: TGTGCTCTTGGGGATGGGCCTTATAAACTCATCTTT. Translating it yields CALGDGPYKLIF.